A selection of T cell receptor beta chains follows, all from one sample in a study of blood T cell repertoires in COVID-19. The method was immunoSEQ multiplex PCR; TCRdb's version includes in-frame clones alone and lacks a portion of them. This table has 37,000 or so clones, about 88% appearing once. The specimen sequenced was peripheral blood. These receptors all stem from a man aged 55 to 70 with active COVID-19. Each CDR3 is given with its conserved first and last residue. Each record gives: D gene, V gene, J gene, clone size, CDR3 protein, CDR3 DNA. D genes are given only for firm matches. Some rows have no size entry. The others give once, few or many, or a class for an expanded clone.

.	TRBV18	TRBJ1-6	.	CASSVSYNSPLHF	TGTGCCAGCTCTGTTTCTTATAATTCACCCCTCCACTTT
.	TRBV5-5	TRBJ2-7	.	CASSWVRGYEQYF	TGTGCCAGCAGCTGGGTTAGGGGGTACGAGCAGTACTTC
TRBD2	TRBV11-2	TRBJ2-7	.	CASSPGGIAGYEQYF	TGTGCCAGCAGCCCAGGAGGGATAGCGGGCTACGAGCAGTACTTC
TRBD1	TRBV28	TRBJ1-1	.	CASSLGQGAWGTEAFF	TGTGCCAGCAGTTTAGGTCAGGGGGCATGGGGCACTGAAGCTTTCTTT
.	TRBV13	TRBJ2-2	few	CASSLAPDSSGTGELFF	TGTGCCAGCAGCTTAGCCCCGGACTCCTCGGGCACCGGGGAGCTGTTTTTT
TRBD2	TRBV6-2/TRBV6-3	TRBJ2-7	.	CASSTPYSGTSGSPYEQYF	TGTGCCAGCAGTACGCCCTACTCCGGGACTAGCGGGAGTCCCTACGAGCAGTACTTC
.	TRBV9	TRBJ1-3	.	CASSVDGTRGNTIYF	TGTGCCAGCAGCGTAGATGGGACTCGGGGAAACACCATATATTTT
TRBD1	TRBV19	TRBJ1-2	once	CASSRTGREGYTF	TGTGCCAGTAGTAGGACAGGGCGAGAAGGCTACACCTTC
.	TRBV19	TRBJ1-5	few	CASSTGGSQPQHF	TGTGCCAGTAGTACGGGGGGCTCCCAGCCCCAGCATTTT
.	TRBV29-1	TRBJ1-5	once	CSVGGDQPQHF	TGCAGCGTTGGGGGGGATCAGCCCCAGCATTTT
.	TRBV3-1/TRBV3-2	TRBJ2-7	.	CASSQGTSGEQYF	TGTGCCAGCAGCCAAGGGACTTCGGGGGAGCAGTACTTC
.	TRBV7-9	TRBJ1-1	.	CASSLDRTNTEAFF	TGTGCCAGCAGCCTGGACAGAACGAACACTGAAGCTTTCTTT
.	TRBV24-1	TRBJ2-2	.	CATGLGGGYTGELFF	TGTGCCACCGGCTTAGGAGGTGGATACACCGGGGAGCTGTTTTTT
.	TRBV10-3	TRBJ2-7	.	CAISGAREAYEQYF	TGTGCCATCAGTGGGGCCAGGGAAGCGTACGAGCAGTACTTC
TRBD1	TRBV4-2	TRBJ1-4	.	CASSPRQGGATNEKLFF	TGTGCCAGCAGCCCCCGACAGGGAGGCGCAACTAATGAAAAACTGTTTTTT
.	TRBV29-1	TRBJ1-1	.	CSVEKTFTEAFF	TGCAGCGTTGAGAAGACTTTCACTGAAGCTTTCTTT
.	TRBV5-1	TRBJ1-4	.	CASSLEGATNEKLFF	TGCGCCAGCAGCTTGGAGGGGGCAACTAATGAAAAACTGTTTTTT
.	TRBV11-2	TRBJ2-3	.	CASSQYQAGNSDTQYF	TGTGCCAGCAGCCAATATCAGGCGGGAAACTCAGATACGCAGTATTTT
TRBD2	TRBV2	TRBJ2-3	.	CASSDGTSGTSTDTQYF	TGTGCCAGCAGTGACGGGACTAGCGGTACTAGCACAGATACGCAGTATTTT
TRBD2	TRBV10-3	TRBJ2-7	.	CAISDPSGTAEQYF	TGTGCCATCAGTGACCCAAGCGGGACTGCCGAGCAGTACTTC
TRBD1	TRBV5-6	TRBJ1-2	.	CASRTGQGALNYGYTF	TGTGCCAGCAGAACGGGACAGGGGGCCCTTAACTATGGCTACACCTTC
TRBD2	TRBV4-3	TRBJ2-7	.	CASSQVRSIAGGYEQYF	TGCGCCAGCAGCCAAGTAAGGAGTATAGCGGGAGGCTACGAGCAGTACTTC
.	TRBV9	TRBJ2-2	.	CASSVTVGGELFF	TGTGCCAGCAGCGTAACAGTTGGCGGGGAGCTGTTTTTT
TRBD1	TRBV6-1	TRBJ1-4	many	CASSDSPGQGNEKLFF	TGTGCCAGCAGTGATAGCCCGGGACAGGGTAATGAAAAACTGTTTTTT
.	TRBV19	TRBJ2-7	.	CASSIRGTDEQYF	TGTGCCAGTAGTATTAGGGGGACCGACGAGCAGTACTTC
.	TRBV2	TRBJ2-2	.	CASSVDMSVGLFF	TGTGCCAGCAGTGTGGACATGTCTGTAGGGCTGTTTTTT
TRBD2	TRBV19	TRBJ2-2	.	CASSILAGVSKELFF	TGTGCCAGTAGTATACTAGCGGGAGTGAGTAAGGAGCTGTTTTTT
.	TRBV2	TRBJ1-1	.	CASTLGGANTEAFF	TGTGCCAGCACTTTGGGCGGGGCGAACACTGAAGCTTTCTTT
.	TRBV30	TRBJ2-7	.	CAWAGSWARGGEQYF	TGTGCCTGGGCCGGGTCGTGGGCTCGAGGGGGCGAGCAGTACTTC